A selection of T cell receptor beta chains follows, all from one sample in a study of CD8 T cells in ankylosing spondylitis. Via MiXCR, TCRdb re-called the 5' RACE reads, giving one row per CDR3 protein. In the table there are some 350,000 distinct CDR3 sequences, roughly 15% of which are singletons. Sequencing input: blood, either unsorted or a sorted T cell fraction (not recorded which). The source of these receptors is a male donor with ankylosing spondylitis or in good health (not recorded which). The CDR3 runs from the conserved cysteine through the conserved F or W. The order of the fields is V gene, J gene, clone size, D gene, CDR3 protein, CDR3 DNA. A D gene is named only where the DNA matches it firmly. Part of the rows lack a size; the others show once, few, many or a class for expanded clones.

V: TRBV10-3
J: TRBJ2-1
size: few
D: TRBD1
CDR3: CAIARDRGEGHEQFF
DNA: TGTGCCATCGCCCGGGACAGGGGGGAAGGGCATGAGCAGTTCTTC

V: TRBV12-3/TRBV12-4
J: TRBJ1-5
size: .
D: .
CDR3: CASSLRDPSNQPQHF
DNA: TGTGCCAGCAGTTTACGGGACCCTAGCAATCAGCCCCAGCATTTT

V: TRBV12-3/TRBV12-4
J: TRBJ2-7
size: few
D: TRBD2
CDR3: CASSRALALADSYEQYF
DNA: TGTGCCAGCAGTCGAGCTCTCGCGCTAGCGGACTCCTACGAGCAGTACTTC

V: TRBV2
J: TRBJ1-1
size: few
D: .
CDR3: CASSPGTSTEAFF
DNA: TGTGCCAGCAGCCCCGGGACAAGTACTGAAGCTTTCTTT

V: TRBV5-1
J: TRBJ2-7
size: few
D: .
CDR3: CASSHRQAGEYEQYF
DNA: TGCGCCAGCAGCCATCGACAGGCTGGGGAATACGAGCAGTACTTC

V: TRBV4-1
J: TRBJ2-4
size: few
D: .
CDR3: CASSQDLTVRGKNIQYF
DNA: TGCGCCAGCAGCCAAGATCTCACTGTAAGGGGGAAAAACATTCAGTACTTC

V: TRBV3-1
J: TRBJ2-1
size: .
D: TRBD2
CDR3: CASSFNPGLDLYEQFF
DNA: TGTGCCAGCAGCTTTAATCCGGGACTAGATTTGTATGAGCAGTTCTTC

V: TRBV29-1
J: TRBJ2-5
size: .
D: .
CDR3: CSVEELVGAQYF
DNA: TGCAGCGTTGAAGAGCTAGTAGGGGCCCAGTACTTC

V: TRBV29-1
J: TRBJ1-1
size: few
D: .
CDR3: CSVGTGQGSREAFF
DNA: TGCAGCGTTGGGACGGGCCAAGGGAGCCGTGAAGCTTTCTTT

V: TRBV5-1
J: TRBJ2-2
size: many
D: .
CDR3: CASSPSGTGELFF
DNA: TGTGCCAGCAGCCCCTCCGGGACAGGGGAGCTGTTTTTT

V: TRBV24-1
J: TRBJ2-1
size: few
D: .
CDR3: CATSDLRLQVGQFF
DNA: TGTGCCACCAGTGATTTGCGTCTCCAAGTGGGACAGTTCTTC

V: TRBV28
J: TRBJ2-5
size: .
D: .
CDR3: CASVGVETQYF
DNA: TGTGCCAGCGTGGGAGTTGAGACCCAGTACTTC

V: TRBV9
J: TRBJ1-4
size: few
D: .
CDR3: CASSVAVGATNEKLFF
DNA: TGTGCCAGCAGCGTAGCAGTCGGTGCAACTAATGAAAAACTGTTTTTT

V: TRBV14
J: TRBJ2-4
size: few
D: .
CDR3: CASSHSGRIAKNIQYF
DNA: TGTGCCAGCAGCCATTCCGGACGGATAGCCAAAAACATTCAGTACTTC

V: TRBV9
J: TRBJ2-1
size: .
D: TRBD2
CDR3: CASSAGTSGGAGEQFF
DNA: TGTGCCAGCAGCGCCGGGACTAGCGGGGGGGCAGGTGAGCAGTTCTTC

V: TRBV27
J: TRBJ2-6
size: few
D: .
CDR3: CASSYSGANVLTF
DNA: TGTGCCAGCAGCTATTCTGGGGCCAACGTCCTGACTTTC

V: TRBV30
J: TRBJ1-5
size: few
D: .
CDR3: CAWSQGTRSNQPQHF
DNA: TGTGCCTGGAGCCAGGGGACTCGAAGCAATCAGCCCCAGCATTTT

V: TRBV7-9
J: TRBJ2-7
size: few
D: .
CDR3: CASSLERYTEQYF
DNA: TGTGCCAGCAGCTTAGAGCGCTACACAGAGCAGTACTTC